This T cell receptor beta chain was found in a study of T-cell memory formation after mild COVID-19. As for the study in general: Most TCR clusters belonged to a single donor.

TCRdb fed the 5' RACE reads into MiXCR, producing one record per CDR3 protein. The table lists roughly 300,000 distinct CDR3 sequences, roughly an eighth of them singletons. There are 15 residues in the CDR3. Germline-derived CDR1 and CDR2 are SSHAT and FNYEAQ (reference sequence). About this clonotype: The junction does not match germline at one end; this may be a read error.

The V call is TRBV7-7, the J call TRBJ2-1, with TRBD1 matching 8 bases. Sequenced input: PBMCs or a T cell subset sorted from them (not recorded which). The clonotype was recovered from a man younger than 35 who had mild COVID-19 (a few samples of this study predate the infection). Cell type and time point are not known. CDR3 nucleotide sequence: TGTGCTAGCAGCTTCGACAGGGGCCAGGACAATGAGCAGTTCTTC. This encodes CASSFDRGQDNEQFF.